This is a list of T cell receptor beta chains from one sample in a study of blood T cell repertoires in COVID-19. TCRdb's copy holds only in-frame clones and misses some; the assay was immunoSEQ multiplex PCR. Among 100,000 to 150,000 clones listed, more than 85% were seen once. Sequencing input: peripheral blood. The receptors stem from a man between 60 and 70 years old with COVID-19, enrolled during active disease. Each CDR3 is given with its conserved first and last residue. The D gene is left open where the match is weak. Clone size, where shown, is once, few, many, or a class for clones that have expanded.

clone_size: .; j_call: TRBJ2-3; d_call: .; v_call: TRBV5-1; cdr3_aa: CASSLPSSLSTDTQYF; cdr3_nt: TGCGCCAGCAGCCTCCCTAGCAGCCTTAGCACAGATACGCAGTATTTT
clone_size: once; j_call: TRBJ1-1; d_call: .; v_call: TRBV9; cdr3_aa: CASSPRQGTTEAFF; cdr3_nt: TGTGCCAGCAGCCCCCGGCAGGGGACGACTGAAGCTTTCTTT
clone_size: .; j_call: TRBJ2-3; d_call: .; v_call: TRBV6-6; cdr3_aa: CASSFPGGTDTQYF; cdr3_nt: TGTGCCAGCAGTTTTCCCGGAGGAACAGATACGCAGTATTTT
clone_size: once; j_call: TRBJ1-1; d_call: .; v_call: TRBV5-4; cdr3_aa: CASSTGQRNTEAFF; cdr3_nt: TGTGCCAGCAGCACTGGACAGCGGAACACTGAAGCTTTCTTT
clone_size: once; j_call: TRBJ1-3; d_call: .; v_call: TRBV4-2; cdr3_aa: CASSRGLTKGENTIYF; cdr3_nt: TGTGCCAGCAGCCGGGGACTGACGAAAGGGGAAAACACCATATATTTT
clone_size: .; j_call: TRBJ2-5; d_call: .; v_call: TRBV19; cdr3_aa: CASKLQETQYF; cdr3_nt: TGTGCCAGTAAATTACAAGAGACCCAGTACTTC
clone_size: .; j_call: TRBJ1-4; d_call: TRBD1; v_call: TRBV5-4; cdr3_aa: CASSPGTANEKLFF; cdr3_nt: TGTGCCAGCAGCCCCGGGACAGCTAATGAAAAACTGTTTTTT
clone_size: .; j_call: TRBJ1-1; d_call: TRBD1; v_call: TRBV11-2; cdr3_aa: CASSLSWGQGGNTEAFF; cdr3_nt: TGTGCCAGCAGCTTAAGTTGGGGACAGGGAGGGAACACTGAAGCTTTCTTT
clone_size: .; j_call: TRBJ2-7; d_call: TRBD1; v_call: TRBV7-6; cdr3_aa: CASSKLGQFSYEQYF; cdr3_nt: TGTGCCAGCAGCAAATTGGGACAGTTCTCCTACGAGCAGTACTTC
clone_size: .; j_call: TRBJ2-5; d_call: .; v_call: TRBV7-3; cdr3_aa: CASSLGRLGAEETQYF; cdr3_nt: TGTGCCAGCAGCTTAGGGCGTTTGGGGGCGGAAGAGACCCAGTACTTC
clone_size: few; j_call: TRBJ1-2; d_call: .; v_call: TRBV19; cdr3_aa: CASRRPTANYGYTF; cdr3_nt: TGTGCCAGTAGACGGCCGACAGCTAACTATGGCTACACCTTC
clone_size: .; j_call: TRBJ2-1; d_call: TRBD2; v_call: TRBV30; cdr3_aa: CAWSSHKTSESAYNEQFF; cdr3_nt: TGTGCCTGGAGTTCCCATAAGACTAGCGAGTCTGCGTACAATGAGCAGTTCTTC
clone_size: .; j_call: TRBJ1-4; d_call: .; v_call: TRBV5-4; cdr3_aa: CASTLGQNEKLFF; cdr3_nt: TGTGCCAGCACCCTTGGGCAGAATGAAAAACTGTTTTTT
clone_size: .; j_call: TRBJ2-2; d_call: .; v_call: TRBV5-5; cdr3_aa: CASSLWDNLNTGELFF; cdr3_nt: TGTGCCAGCAGCTTGTGGGACAATCTCAACACCGGGGAGCTGTTTTTT
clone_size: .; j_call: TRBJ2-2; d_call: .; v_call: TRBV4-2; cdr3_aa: CASSQEPGGAGDTGELFF; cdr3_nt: TGTGCCAGCAGCCAAGAGCCAGGGGGAGCGGGGGACACCGGGGAGCTGTTTTTT
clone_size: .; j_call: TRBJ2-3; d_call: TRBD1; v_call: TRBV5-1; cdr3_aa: CASSLSDRGPGDTQYF; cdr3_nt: TGCGCCAGCAGCTTGAGTGACAGGGGGCCTGGAGATACGCAGTATTTT
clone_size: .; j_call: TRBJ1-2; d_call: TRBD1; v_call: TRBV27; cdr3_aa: CASSPQISGGSNYGYTF; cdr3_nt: TGTGCCAGCAGTCCCCAAATCTCAGGGGGATCTAACTATGGCTACACCTTC
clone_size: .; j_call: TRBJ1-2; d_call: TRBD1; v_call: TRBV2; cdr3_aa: CASIPDRGRRSYGYTF; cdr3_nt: TGTGCCAGCATCCCGGACAGGGGGCGAAGATCCTATGGCTACACCTTC
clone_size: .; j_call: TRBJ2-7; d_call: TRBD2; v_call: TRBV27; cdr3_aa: CASSLGLAGKYEQYF; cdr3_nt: TGTGCCAGCAGTTTAGGACTAGCGGGGAAGTACGAGCAGTACTTC
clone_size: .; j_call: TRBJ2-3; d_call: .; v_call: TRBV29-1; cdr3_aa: CSVQGISTDTQYF; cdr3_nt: TGCAGCGTCCAGGGGATTAGCACAGATACGCAGTATTTT
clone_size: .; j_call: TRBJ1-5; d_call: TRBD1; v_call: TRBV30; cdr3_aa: CAYQGAGQPQHF; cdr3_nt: TGTGCCTACCAGGGGGCAGGTCAGCCCCAGCATTTT
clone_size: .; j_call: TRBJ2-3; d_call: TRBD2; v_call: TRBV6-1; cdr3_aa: CASSELRTSGGTDTQYF; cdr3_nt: TGTGCCAGCAGTGAGCTCCGGACTAGCGGGGGAACAGATACGCAGTATTTT
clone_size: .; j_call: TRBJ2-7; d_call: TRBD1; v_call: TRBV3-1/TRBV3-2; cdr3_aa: CASSRGTGSPYEQYF; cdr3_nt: TGTGCCAGCAGCCGAGGGACAGGTAGTCCCTACGAGCAGTACTTC
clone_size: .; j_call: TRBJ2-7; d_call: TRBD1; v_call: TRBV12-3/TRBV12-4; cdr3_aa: CASSPDRSYEQYF; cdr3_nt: TGTGCCAGCAGTCCGGACAGGTCCTACGAGCAGTACTTC
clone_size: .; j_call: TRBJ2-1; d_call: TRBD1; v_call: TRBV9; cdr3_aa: CASSPQGVEQFF; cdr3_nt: TGTGCCAGCAGCCCCCAGGGGGTTGAGCAGTTCTTC
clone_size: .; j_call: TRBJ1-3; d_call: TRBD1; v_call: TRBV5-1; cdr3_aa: CASSKGTGPGNTIYF; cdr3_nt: TGCGCCAGCAGCAAAGGGACAGGGCCTGGAAACACCATATATTTT
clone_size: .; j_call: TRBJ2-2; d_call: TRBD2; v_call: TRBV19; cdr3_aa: CASSIASGAGELFF; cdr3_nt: TGTGCCAGTAGTATTGCTAGCGGGGCCGGGGAGCTGTTTTTT
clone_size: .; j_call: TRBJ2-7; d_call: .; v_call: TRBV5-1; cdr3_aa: CASSLAGTYEQYF; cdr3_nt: TGCGCCAGCAGCTTGGCCGGGACCTACGAGCAGTACTTC
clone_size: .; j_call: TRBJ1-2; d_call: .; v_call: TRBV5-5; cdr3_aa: CASSFNPQRTDYGYTF; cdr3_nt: TGTGCCAGCAGCTTTAACCCCCAGAGGACAGACTATGGCTACACCTTC
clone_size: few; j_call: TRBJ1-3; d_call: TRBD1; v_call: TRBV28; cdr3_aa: CASSQGQTGNTIYF; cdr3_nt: TGTGCCAGCAGCCAGGGACAGACTGGAAACACCATATATTTT
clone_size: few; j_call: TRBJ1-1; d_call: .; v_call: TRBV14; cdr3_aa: CASSRRGRDTEAFF; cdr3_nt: TGTGCCAGCAGCCGTCGGGGGAGGGACACTGAAGCTTTCTTT
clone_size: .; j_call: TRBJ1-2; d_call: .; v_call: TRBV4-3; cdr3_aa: CASSQDKLNYGYTF; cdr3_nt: TGCGCCAGCAGCCAAGATAAACTTAACTATGGCTACACCTTC
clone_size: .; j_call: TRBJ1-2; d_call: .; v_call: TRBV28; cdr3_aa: CASRDWNYGYTF; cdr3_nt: TGTGCCAGCAGGGACTGGAACTATGGCTACACCTTC
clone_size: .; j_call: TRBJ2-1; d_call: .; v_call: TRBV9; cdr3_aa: CASSVAPVMDNEQFF; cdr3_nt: TGTGCCAGCAGCGTAGCCCCAGTTATGGACAATGAGCAGTTCTTC
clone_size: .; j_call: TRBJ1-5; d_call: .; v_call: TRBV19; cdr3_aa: CASTRTVSDQPQHF; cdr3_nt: TGTGCCAGTACCAGGACAGTTTCCGATCAGCCCCAGCATTTT
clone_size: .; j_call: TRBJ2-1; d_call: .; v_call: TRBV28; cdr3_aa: CASSLGGGLNNEQFF; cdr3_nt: TGTGCCAGCAGCCTAGGGGGGGGCCTAAACAATGAGCAGTTCTTC
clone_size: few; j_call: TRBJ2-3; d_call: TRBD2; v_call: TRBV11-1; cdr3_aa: CASSRTSDGTDTQYF; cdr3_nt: TGTGCCAGCAGCCGGACTAGCGATGGCACAGATACGCAGTATTTT
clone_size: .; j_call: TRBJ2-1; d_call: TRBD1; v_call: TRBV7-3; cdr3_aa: CASSSLGQGGEQFF; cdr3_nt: TGTGCCAGCAGCTCACTAGGACAGGGAGGTGAGCAGTTCTTC
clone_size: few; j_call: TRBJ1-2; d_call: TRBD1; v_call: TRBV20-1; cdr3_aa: CSASQSGQGGGYTF; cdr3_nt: TGCAGTGCTAGTCAATCTGGACAGGGTGGCGGCTACACCTTC
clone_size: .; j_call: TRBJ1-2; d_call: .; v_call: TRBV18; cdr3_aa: CASSPRQDLYGYTF; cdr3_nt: TGTGCCAGCTCACCACGACAGGACCTGTATGGCTACACCTTC
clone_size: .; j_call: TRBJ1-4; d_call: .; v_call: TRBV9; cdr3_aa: CASSPRAGAGEKLFF; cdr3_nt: TGTGCCAGCAGCCCCCGTGCGGGGGCGGGGGAAAAACTGTTTTTT
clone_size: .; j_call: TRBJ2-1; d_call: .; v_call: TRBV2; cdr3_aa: CASSDLSSYNEQFF; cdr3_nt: TGTGCCAGCAGTGACCTGAGCTCCTACAATGAGCAGTTCTTC
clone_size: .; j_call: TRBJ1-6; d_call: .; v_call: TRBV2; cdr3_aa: CASTERESYNSPLHF; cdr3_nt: TGTGCCAGCACCGAGCGGGAGTCCTATAATTCACCCCTCCACTTT
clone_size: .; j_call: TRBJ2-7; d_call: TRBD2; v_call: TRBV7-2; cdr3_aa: CASRGRTSGYEQYF; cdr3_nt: TGTGCCAGCAGGGGGAGGACTAGCGGCTACGAGCAGTACTTC
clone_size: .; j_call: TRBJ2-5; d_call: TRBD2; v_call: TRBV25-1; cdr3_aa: CASSEGLAGSQETQYF; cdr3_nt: TGTGCCAGCAGTGAAGGTCTAGCGGGTTCCCAAGAGACCCAGTACTTC
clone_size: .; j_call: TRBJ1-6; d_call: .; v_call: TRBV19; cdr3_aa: CASSPSGSSYNSPLHF; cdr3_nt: TGTGCCAGTAGTCCCAGTGGGAGCTCCTATAATTCACCCCTCCACTTT
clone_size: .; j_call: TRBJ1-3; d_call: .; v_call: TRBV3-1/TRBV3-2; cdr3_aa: CASSPSGGSGNTIYF; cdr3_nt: TGTGCCAGCAGCCCCTCGGGGGGAAGTGGAAACACCATATATTTT
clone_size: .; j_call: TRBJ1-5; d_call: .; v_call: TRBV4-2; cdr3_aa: CASSLTAVDNQPQHF; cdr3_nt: TGTGCCAGCAGCCTTACTGCGGTGGACAATCAGCCCCAGCATTTT
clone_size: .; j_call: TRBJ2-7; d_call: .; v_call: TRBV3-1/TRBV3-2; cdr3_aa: CASSHVVQGYEQYF; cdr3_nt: TGTGCCAGCAGCCATGTTGTACAGGGTTACGAGCAGTACTTC
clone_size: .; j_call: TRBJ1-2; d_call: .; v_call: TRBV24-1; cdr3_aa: CATRSTYGYTF; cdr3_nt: TGTGCCACCAGAAGCACCTATGGCTACACCTTC